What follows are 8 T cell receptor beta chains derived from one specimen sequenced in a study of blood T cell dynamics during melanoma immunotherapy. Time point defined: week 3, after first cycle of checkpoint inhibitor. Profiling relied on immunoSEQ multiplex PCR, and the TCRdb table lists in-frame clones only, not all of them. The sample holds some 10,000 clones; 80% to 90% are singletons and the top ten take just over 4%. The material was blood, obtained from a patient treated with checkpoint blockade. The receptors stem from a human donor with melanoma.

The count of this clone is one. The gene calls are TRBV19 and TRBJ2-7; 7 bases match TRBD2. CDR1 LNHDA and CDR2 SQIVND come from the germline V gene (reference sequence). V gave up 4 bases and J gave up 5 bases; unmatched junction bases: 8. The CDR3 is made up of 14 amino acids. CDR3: CASSSLAARNEQYF. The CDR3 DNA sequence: TGTGCCAGTAGTAGTCTAGCGGCCCGGAACGAGCAGTACTTC.

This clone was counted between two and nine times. The CDR3 DNA reads TGTGCCAGCAGCGTAAATAGCAATCAGCCCCAGCATTTT. This encodes CASSVNSNQPQHF. The V and J genes are TRBV9 and TRBJ1-5; D uncertain. Germline assignment: CDR1 SGDLS and CDR2 YYNGEE. The CDR3 totals 13 residues. Between the trimmed V and J ends, which lost 1 base and 0 bases, there was a span of 2 bases.

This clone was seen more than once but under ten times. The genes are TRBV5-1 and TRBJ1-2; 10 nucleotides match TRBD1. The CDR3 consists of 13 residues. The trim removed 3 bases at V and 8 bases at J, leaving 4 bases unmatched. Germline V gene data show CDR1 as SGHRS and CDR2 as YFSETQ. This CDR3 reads CASSSTGGSGYTF. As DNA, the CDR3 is TGCGCCAGCAGCTCGACAGGGGGCAGCGGCTACACCTTC.

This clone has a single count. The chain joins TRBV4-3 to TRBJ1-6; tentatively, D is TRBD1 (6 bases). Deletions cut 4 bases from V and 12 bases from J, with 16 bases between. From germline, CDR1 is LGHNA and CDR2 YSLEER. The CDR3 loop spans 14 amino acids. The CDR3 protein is CASSPTRGVGPLHF. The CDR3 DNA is TGCGCCAGCAGCCCAACGAGGGGGGTCGGACCCCTCCACTTT.

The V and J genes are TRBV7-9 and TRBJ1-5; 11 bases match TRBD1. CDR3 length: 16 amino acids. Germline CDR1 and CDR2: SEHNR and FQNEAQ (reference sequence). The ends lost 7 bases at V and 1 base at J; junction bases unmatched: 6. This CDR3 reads CASTTDRGPSNQPQHF. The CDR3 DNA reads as TGTGCCAGCACTACGGACAGGGGGCCGAGCAATCAGCCCCAGCATTTT.

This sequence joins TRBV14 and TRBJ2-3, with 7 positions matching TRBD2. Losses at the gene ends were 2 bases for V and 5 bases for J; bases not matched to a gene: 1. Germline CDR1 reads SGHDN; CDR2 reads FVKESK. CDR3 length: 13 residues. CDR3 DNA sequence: TGTGCCAGCAGCCAACTAGCGGAAGATACGCAGTATTTT. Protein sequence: CASSQLAEDTQYF.

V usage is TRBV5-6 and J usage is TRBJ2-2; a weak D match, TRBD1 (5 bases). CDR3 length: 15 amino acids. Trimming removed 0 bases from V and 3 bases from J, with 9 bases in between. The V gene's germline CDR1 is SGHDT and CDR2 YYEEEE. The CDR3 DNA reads TGTGCCAGCAGCTTGGCAGGGTTGTACACCGGGGAGCTGTTTTTT. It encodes CASSLAGLYTGELFF. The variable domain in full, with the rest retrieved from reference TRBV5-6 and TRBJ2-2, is DAGVTQSPTHLIKTRGQQVTLRCSPKSGHDTVSWYQQALGQGPQFIFQYYEEEERQRGNFPDRFSGHQFPNYSSELNVNALLLGDSALYLCASSLAGLYTGELFFGEGSRLTVL.

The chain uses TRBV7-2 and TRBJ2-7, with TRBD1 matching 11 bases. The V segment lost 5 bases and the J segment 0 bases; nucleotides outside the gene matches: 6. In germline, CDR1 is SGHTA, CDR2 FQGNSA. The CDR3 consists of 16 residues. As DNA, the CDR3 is TGTGCCAGCAGCCATAGGACAGGGGGCAGCTCCTACGAGCAGTACTTC. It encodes CASSHRTGGSSYEQYF.